This T cell receptor beta chain was sequenced for a study of blood T cells in healthy people across ages. Germline assignment: CDR1 SGHTA and CDR2 FQGNSA. Between the trimmed V and J ends, which lost 7 bases and 5 bases, there was a span of 11 bases. The CDR3 is made up of 13 amino acids. This clonotype was seen only a few times. Isolation per sample recovered at least 6.5 million PBMCs. Then a second PCR, running roughly 6 to 11 cycles, was carried out with a sample-barcoded 5' primer and a J-beta primer mix. Each cDNA molecule, via a template-switch adaptor with 12 random nucleotides, was tagged. MiXCR, applied by TCRdb to the 5' RACE reads, yields one record per CDR3 protein. The repertoire holds about 800,000 distinct CDR3 sequences, with about 45% as singletons.

Material for sequencing was blood. The receptor comes from a man older than 75 in good health. The V call is TRBV7-2, the J call TRBJ2-2; D gene ambiguous. The CDR3: CASTFLGTGELFF. The CDR3, as DNA: TGTGCCAGCACCTTCCTAGGGACCGGGGAGCTGTTTTTT. Combining the CDR3 with reference TRBV7-2 and TRBJ2-2 gives the whole variable domain GAGVSQSPSNKVTEKGKDVELRCDPISGHTALYWYRQSLGQGLEFLIYFQGNSAPDKSGLPSDRFSAERTGGSVSTLTIQRTQQEDSAVYLCASTFLGTGELFFGEGSRLTVL.